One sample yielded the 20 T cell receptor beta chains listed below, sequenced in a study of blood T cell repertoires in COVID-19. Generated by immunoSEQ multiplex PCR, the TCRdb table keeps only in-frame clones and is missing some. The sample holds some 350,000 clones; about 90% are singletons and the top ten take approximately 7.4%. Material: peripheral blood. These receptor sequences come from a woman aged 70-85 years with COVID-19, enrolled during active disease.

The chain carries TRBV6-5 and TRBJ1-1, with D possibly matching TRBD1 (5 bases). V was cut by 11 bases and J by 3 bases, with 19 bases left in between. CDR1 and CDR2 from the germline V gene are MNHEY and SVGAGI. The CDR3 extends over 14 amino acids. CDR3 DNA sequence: TGTGCCTCGTGGGGGGGGATAAGCTACACTGAAGCTTTCTTT. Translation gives CASWGGISYTEAFF.

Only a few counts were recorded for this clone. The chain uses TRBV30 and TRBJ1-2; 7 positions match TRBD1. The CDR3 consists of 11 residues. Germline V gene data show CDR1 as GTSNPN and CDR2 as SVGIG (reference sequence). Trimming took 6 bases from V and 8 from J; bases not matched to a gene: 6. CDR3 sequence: CACHRGGGYTF. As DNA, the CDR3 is TGTGCCTGTCACAGGGGAGGCGGCTACACCTTC.

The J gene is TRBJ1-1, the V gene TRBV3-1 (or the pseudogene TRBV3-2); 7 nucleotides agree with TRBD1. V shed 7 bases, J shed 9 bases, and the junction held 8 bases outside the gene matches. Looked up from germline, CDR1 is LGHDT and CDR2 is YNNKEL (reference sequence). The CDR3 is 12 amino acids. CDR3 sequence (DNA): TGTGCCAGCACCCACACGACAGGGCAAGCTTTCTTT. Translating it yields CASTHTTGQAFF.

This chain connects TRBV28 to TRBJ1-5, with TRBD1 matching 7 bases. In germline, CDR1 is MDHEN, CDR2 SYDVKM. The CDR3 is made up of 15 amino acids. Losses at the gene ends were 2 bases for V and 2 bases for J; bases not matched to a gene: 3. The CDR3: CASSLRGLGNQPQHF. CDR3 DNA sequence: TGTGCCAGCAGTTTAAGGGGGCTCGGCAATCAGCCCCAGCATTTT.

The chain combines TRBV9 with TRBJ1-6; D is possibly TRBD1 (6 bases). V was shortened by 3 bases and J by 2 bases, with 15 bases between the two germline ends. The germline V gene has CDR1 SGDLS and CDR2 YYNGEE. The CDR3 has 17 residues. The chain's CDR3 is CASSAPPGQPYNSPLHF. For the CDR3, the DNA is TGTGCCAGCAGCGCTCCCCCCGGACAGCCCTATAATTCACCCCTCCACTTT.

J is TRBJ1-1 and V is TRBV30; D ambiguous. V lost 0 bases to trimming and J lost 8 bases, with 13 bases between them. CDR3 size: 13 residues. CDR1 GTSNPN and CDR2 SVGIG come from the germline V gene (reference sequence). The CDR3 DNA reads TGTGCCTGGAGTGTACATTCAGGCTCCGAAGCTTTCTTT. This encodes CAWSVHSGSEAFF. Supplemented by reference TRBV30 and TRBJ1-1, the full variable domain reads SQTIHQWPATLVQPVGSPLSLECTVEGTSNPNLYWYRQAAGRGLQLLFYSVGIGQISSEVPQNLSASRPQDRQFILSSKKLLLSDSGFYLCAWSVHSGSEAFFGQGTRLTVV.

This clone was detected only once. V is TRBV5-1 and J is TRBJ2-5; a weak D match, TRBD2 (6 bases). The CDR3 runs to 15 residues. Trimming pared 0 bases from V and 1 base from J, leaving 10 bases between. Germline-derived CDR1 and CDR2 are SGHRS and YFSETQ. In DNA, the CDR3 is TGCGCCAGCAGCTTGGCGTTGGGGGGCCAAGAGACCCAGTACTTC. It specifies CASSLALGGQETQYF.

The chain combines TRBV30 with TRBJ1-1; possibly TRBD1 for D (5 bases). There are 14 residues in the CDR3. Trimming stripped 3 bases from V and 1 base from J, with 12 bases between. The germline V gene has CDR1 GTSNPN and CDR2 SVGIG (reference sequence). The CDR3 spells CAWSPITGNTEAFF. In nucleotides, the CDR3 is TGTGCCTGGAGCCCCATAACAGGGAACACTGAAGCTTTCTTT.

CDR3 amino acids: CASTGAEYGYTF. The CDR3 coding sequence is TGTGCCAGCACCGGGGCCGAGTATGGCTACACCTTC. The V gene is TRBV7-9, the J gene TRBJ1-2, with D maybe TRBD1 (5 bases). The length of the CDR3 is 12 residues. V lost 7 bases to trimming and J lost 5 bases, with 11 bases between them. Germline V CDR1 and CDR2: SEHNR, FQNEAQ (reference sequence).

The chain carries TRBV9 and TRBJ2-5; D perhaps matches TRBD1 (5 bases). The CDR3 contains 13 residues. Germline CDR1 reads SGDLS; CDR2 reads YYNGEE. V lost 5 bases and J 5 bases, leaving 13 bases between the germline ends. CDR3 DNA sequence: TGTGCCAGCAGTGTGGGATCAGGGGAGACCCAGTACTTC. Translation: CASSVGSGETQYF.

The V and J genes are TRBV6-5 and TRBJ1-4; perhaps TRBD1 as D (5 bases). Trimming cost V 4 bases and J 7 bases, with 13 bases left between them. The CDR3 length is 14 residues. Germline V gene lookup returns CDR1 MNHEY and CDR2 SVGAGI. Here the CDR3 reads CASSSGGVSEKLFF. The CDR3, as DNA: TGTGCCAGCAGTTCCGGGGGAGTTAGTGAAAAACTGTTTTTT.

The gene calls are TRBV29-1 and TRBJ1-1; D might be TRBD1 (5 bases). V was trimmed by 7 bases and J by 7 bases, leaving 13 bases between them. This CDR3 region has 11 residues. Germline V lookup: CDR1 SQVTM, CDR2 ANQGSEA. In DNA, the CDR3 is TGCAGCGGCTATCGGGGGAATGAAGCTTTCTTT. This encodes CSGYRGNEAFF.

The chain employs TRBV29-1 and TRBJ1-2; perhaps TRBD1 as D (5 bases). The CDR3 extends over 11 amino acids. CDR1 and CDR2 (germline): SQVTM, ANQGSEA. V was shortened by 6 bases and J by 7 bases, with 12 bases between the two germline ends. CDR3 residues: CSVASGFGYTF. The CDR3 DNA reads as TGCAGCGTAGCGTCAGGGTTTGGCTACACCTTC.

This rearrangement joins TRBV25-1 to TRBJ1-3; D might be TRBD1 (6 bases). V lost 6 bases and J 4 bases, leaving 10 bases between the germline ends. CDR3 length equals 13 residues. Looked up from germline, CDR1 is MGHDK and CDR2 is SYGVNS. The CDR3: CASSWGGGNTIYF. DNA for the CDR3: TGTGCCAGCAGCTGGGGGGGCGGAAACACCATATATTTT.

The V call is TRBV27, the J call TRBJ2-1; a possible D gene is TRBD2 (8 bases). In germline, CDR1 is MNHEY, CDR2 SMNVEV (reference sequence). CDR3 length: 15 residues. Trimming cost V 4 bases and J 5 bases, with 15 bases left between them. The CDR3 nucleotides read TGTGCCAGCAGTTCGGGCGGGGGGACAGACAATGAGCAGTTCTTC. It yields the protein CASSSGGGTDNEQFF.

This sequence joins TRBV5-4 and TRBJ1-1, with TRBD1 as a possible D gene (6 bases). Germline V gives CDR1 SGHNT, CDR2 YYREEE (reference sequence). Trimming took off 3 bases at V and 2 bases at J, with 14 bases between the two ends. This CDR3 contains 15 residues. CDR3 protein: CASSSVTGRNTEAFF. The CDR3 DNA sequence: TGTGCCAGCAGCTCCGTCACAGGGCGAAACACTGAAGCTTTCTTT.

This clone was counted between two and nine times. CDR3 residues: CASKRSGSTNEKLFF. CDR3 sequence (DNA): TGTGCCAGTAAAAGGTCGGGAAGTACTAATGAAAAACTGTTTTTT. The J gene is TRBJ1-4, the V gene TRBV19; unclear D gene. The length of the CDR3 is 15 residues. V was pared by 7 bases and J by 2 bases, with 14 bases between. Germline CDR1 LNHDA, CDR2 SQIVND (reference sequence). The complete variable domain, with remaining parts taken from reference TRBV19 and TRBJ1-4, reads DGGITQSPKYLFRKEGQNVTLSCEQNLNHDAMYWYRQDPGQGLRLIYYSQIVNDFQKGDIAEGYSVSREKKESFPLTVTSAQKNPTAFYLCASKRSGSTNEKLFFGSGTQLSVL.

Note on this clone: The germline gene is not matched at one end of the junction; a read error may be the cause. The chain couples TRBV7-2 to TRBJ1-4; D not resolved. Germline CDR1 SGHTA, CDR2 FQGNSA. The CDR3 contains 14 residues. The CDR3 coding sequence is TGTGCCAGCAGCACCCGCACGACTAACGAAAAACTGTTTTTT. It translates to CASSTRTTNEKLFF.

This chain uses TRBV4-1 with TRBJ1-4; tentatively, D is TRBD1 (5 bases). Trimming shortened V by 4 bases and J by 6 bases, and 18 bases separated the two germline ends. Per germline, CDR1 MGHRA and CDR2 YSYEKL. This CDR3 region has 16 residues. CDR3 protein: CASSPLRGGSDEKLFF. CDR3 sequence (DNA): TGCGCCAGCAGCCCTCTCCGTGGGGGGAGTGATGAAAAACTGTTTTTT.

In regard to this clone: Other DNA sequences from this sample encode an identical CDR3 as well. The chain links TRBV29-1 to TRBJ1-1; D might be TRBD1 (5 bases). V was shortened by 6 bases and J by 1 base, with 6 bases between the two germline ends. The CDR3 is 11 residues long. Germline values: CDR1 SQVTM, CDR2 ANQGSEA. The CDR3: CSVRENTEAFF. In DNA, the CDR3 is TGCAGCGTCAGGGAGAACACTGAAGCTTTCTTT. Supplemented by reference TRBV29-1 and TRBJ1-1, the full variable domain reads SAVISQKPSRDICQRGTSLTIQCQVDSQVTMMFWYRQQPGQSLTLIATANQGSEATYESGFVIDKFPISRPNLTFSTLTVSNMSPEDSSIYLCSVRENTEAFFGQGTRLTVV.